This entry lists 20 T cell receptor beta chains sequenced from one sample in a study of blood T cell repertoires in COVID-19. The assay was immunoSEQ multiplex PCR, and TCRdb's table has in-frame clones only and misses some. The profile shows 250,000 to 300,000 clones, around 91% of them singletons. Input material: peripheral blood. Source of these receptors: a woman aged 60 to 75 with acute or convalescent COVID-19.

The rearrangement joins TRBV19 to TRBJ2-3, with 12 bases matching TRBD2. Trimming removed 3 bases from V and 0 bases from J; junction bases left unmatched: 7. This CDR3 is built from 18 residues. Germline V lookup: CDR1 LNHDA, CDR2 SQIVND (reference sequence). As DNA, the CDR3 is TGTGCCAGTAGTATGGAGGGACTAGCGGGTACTAGCACAGATACGCAGTATTTT. As protein: CASSMEGLAGTSTDTQYF.

V gene TRBV7-3 combines with J gene TRBJ1-1, with 8 bases matching TRBD1. From germline, CDR1 is SGHTA and CDR2 FQGTGA. V was pared by 2 bases and J by 5 bases, with 4 bases of the junction left unmatched. The CDR3 has 14 amino acids. This CDR3 is CASSLAGGGTEAFF. CDR3 in DNA: TGTGCCAGCAGCTTAGCAGGGGGCGGAACTGAAGCTTTCTTT. Filled out from reference TRBV7-3 and TRBJ1-1, the complete variable domain reads GAGVSQTPSNKVTEKGKYVELRCDPISGHTALYWYRQSLGQGPEFLIYFQGTGAADDSGLPNDRFFAVRPEGSVSTLKIQRTERGDSAVYLCASSLAGGGTEAFFGQGTRLTVV.

The chain uses TRBV28 and TRBJ1-3; D gene ambiguous. This CDR3 comprises 12 residues. CDR1 MDHEN and CDR2 SYDVKM come from the germline V gene. V was cut by 3 bases and J by 4 bases, with 4 bases left in between. CDR3 in DNA: TGTGCCAGCAGTTTCCTGGGAAACACCATATATTTT. Residues: CASSFLGNTIYF.

The chain recombines TRBV19 with TRBJ1-5; D gene unclear. The germline gives CDR1 LNHDA, CDR2 SQIVND (reference sequence). Trimming removed 0 bases from V and 0 bases from J, with 9 bases in between. The CDR3 runs 16 residues. The CDR3 reads CASSIDPVGSNQPQHF. The CDR3 DNA sequence: TGTGCCAGTAGTATAGATCCGGTCGGTAGCAATCAGCCCCAGCATTTT. The full variable domain, its missing parts supplied by reference TRBV19 and TRBJ1-5, is DGGITQSPKYLFRKEGQNVTLSCEQNLNHDAMYWYRQDPGQGLRLIYYSQIVNDFQKGDIAEGYSVSREKKESFPLTVTSAQKNPTAFYLCASSIDPVGSNQPQHFGDGTRLSIL.

In DNA, the CDR3 is TGTGCCAGCCCAGGGTCCGGTAATGAGCAGTTCTTC. Protein sequence: CASPGSGNEQFF. This chain links TRBV28 with TRBJ2-1, with a tentative D call TRBD1 (5 bases). Germline lookup yields CDR1 MDHEN and CDR2 SYDVKM. V lost 8 bases and J lost 7, with 12 bases in between. This CDR3 has 12 residues. The entire variable domain, with the rest obtained from reference TRBV28 and TRBJ2-1, is as follows: DVKVTQSSRYLVKRTGEKVFLECVQDMDHENMFWYRQDPGLGLRLIYFSYDVKMKEKGDIPEGYSVSREKKERFSLILESASTNQTSMYLCASPGSGNEQFFGPGTRLTVL.

V and J are TRBV5-1 and TRBJ2-7; 7 bases fit TRBD1. CDR1 and CDR2 from the germline V gene are SGHRS and YFSETQ. V was pared by 3 bases and J by 0 bases, with 3 bases of the junction left unmatched. The CDR3 totals 14 residues. This CDR3 reads CASSWDSLSYEQYF. CDR3 coding DNA: TGCGCCAGCAGCTGGGACAGCCTCTCCTACGAGCAGTACTTC.

The chain combines TRBV18 with TRBJ1-5; TRBD1 aligns across 8 bases. The V segment lost 6 bases and the J segment 3 bases; nucleotides outside the gene matches: 7. Germline CDR1 reads KGHSH; CDR2 reads LQKENI. The CDR3 has 15 amino acids. DNA for the CDR3: TGTGCCAGCTCTCAAGGGGACAGGTCCAATCAGCCCCAGCATTTT. Protein sequence: CASSQGDRSNQPQHF.

J is TRBJ2-7 and V is TRBV27, with TRBD2 as a possible D gene (6 bases). This CDR3 is 17 amino acids long. Deletions cut 5 bases from V and 4 bases from J, with 24 bases between. Germline V gene data show CDR1 as MNHEY and CDR2 as SMNVEV (reference sequence). The CDR3 loop is CASSALSAGTPFYEQYF. CDR3 DNA sequence: TGTGCCAGCAGTGCTTTGTCGGCGGGAACCCCCTTTTACGAGCAGTACTTC.

CDR3 bases: TGTGCCAGCATCTCCGGACAGGGTTCCACCTACGAGCAGTACTTC. Translation: CASISGQGSTYEQYF. The chain carries TRBV28 and TRBJ2-7, with 8 bases aligning to TRBD1. Germline V gene sequence: CDR1 MDHEN, CDR2 SYDVKM. Losses at the gene ends were 7 bases for V and 2 bases for J; bases not matched to a gene: 10. This CDR3 is 15 amino acids long.

V usage is TRBV4-2 and J usage is TRBJ1-4; possible D gene TRBD1, 5 bases. Germline CDR1 is LGHNA and CDR2 is YNFKEQ. V was pared by 2 bases and J by 6 bases, with 13 bases between. This CDR3 has 15 residues. DNA for the CDR3: TGTGCCAGCAGCCAATCCCCCAGCAGGGATGAAAAACTGTTTTTT. Its translation is CASSQSPSRDEKLFF.

This chain joins TRBV24-1 and TRBJ1-1; D uncertain. Germline V gene lookup returns CDR1 KGHDR and CDR2 SFDVKD. Trimming left V 0 bases short and J 8 bases short, with 3 bases between. The length of the CDR3 is 11 residues. The CDR3 bases are TGTGCCACCAGTGATTTGCAGGAAGCTTTCTTT. Its translation is CATSDLQEAFF.

The chain is built from TRBV7-6 and TRBJ1-3; a possible D gene is TRBD1 (5 bases). The CDR3 is 15 residues long. Germline V lookup: CDR1 SGHVS, CDR2 FNYEAQ. The V and J ends lost 5 bases and 1 base respectively, with 12 bases between them. DNA for the CDR3: TGTGCCAGCAGCCCCAGGGTAACGTCTGGAAACACCATATATTTT. Translated: CASSPRVTSGNTIYF.

This sequence joins TRBV7-9 and TRBJ1-2; D remains ambiguous. The ends were cut back, 1 base at V and 3 bases at J, with 6 bases in the middle. Germline CDR1 and CDR2: SEHNR and FQNEAQ (reference sequence). This CDR3 comprises 13 residues. The CDR3 DNA reads TGTGCCAGCAGCTTAGGACATGACTATGGCTACACCTTC. Residues: CASSLGHDYGYTF.

A few counts support this clone. The rearrangement joins TRBV5-4 to TRBJ1-4; 8 bases line up with TRBD1. The ends lost 5 bases at V and 3 bases at J; junction bases unmatched: 6. Germline loops: CDR1 SGHNT, CDR2 YYREEE (reference sequence). The CDR3 totals 15 residues. The CDR3 loop reads CASRSQGAANEKLFF. The CDR3 coding sequence is TGTGCCAGCAGGTCGCAGGGGGCGGCTAATGAAAAACTGTTTTTT.

V gene TRBV28 combines with J gene TRBJ1-2; 8 positions match TRBD1. Germline CDR1 and CDR2: MDHEN and SYDVKM. CDR3 length: 15 residues. V trimming: 8 bases; J trimming: 3 bases; junction bases outside the gene matches: 11. The CDR3, as DNA: TGTGCCAGCCAGTTTGGGGACAGGCAACACTATGGCTACACCTTC. Its translation is CASQFGDRQHYGYTF.

CDR3 in amino acids: CASSLQQGVNEQYF. The CDR3 DNA reads as TGTGCCAGCAGCTTACAACAGGGGGTCAACGAGCAGTACTTC. This chain connects TRBV7-2 to TRBJ2-7; TRBD1 aligns across 8 bases. The length of the CDR3 is 14 residues. V was pared by 2 bases and J by 5 bases, with 5 bases of the junction left unmatched. Per germline, CDR1 SGHTA and CDR2 FQGNSA.

The V call is TRBV12-3 or TRBV12-4, the J call TRBJ1-1; D is ambiguous. V was pared by 6 bases and J by 3 bases, with 8 bases between. There are 12 residues in the CDR3. CDR3 in DNA: TGTGCCAGCAGGGGTCGGGACACTGAAGCTTTCTTT. Amino acids: CASRGRDTEAFF.

The chain carries TRBV7-9 and TRBJ1-2; D uncertain. V lost 4 bases to trimming and J lost 8 bases, with 14 bases between them. Germline V CDR1 and CDR2: SEHNR, FQNEAQ (reference sequence). The CDR3 sequence is 13 residues long. CDR3 DNA: TGTGCCAGCAGCTATGCGAGGGAGCGCGGCTACACCTTC. It codes for CASSYARERGYTF.

This clone is a singleton in its sample. The chain joins TRBV18 to TRBJ1-6; D not resolved. Per germline, CDR1 KGHSH and CDR2 LQKENI. CDR3 length: 14 residues. V was trimmed by 2 bases and J by 8 bases, leaving 10 bases between them. CDR3 amino acids: CASSPGGNDSPLHF. The CDR3, as DNA: TGTGCCAGCTCACCAGGCGGGAACGATTCACCCCTCCACTTT.

The V call is TRBV27, the J call TRBJ1-5; D is ambiguous. The CDR3 is 14 amino acids. The V end was cut by 6 bases, the J end by 2 bases, with 11 bases between. CDR1 is MNHEY and CDR2 is SMNVEV in the germline V gene (reference sequence). CDR3 nucleotide sequence: TGTGCCAGCAGCTTGCTAACAGGCAATCAGCCCCAGCATTTT. Translated: CASSLLTGNQPQHF.